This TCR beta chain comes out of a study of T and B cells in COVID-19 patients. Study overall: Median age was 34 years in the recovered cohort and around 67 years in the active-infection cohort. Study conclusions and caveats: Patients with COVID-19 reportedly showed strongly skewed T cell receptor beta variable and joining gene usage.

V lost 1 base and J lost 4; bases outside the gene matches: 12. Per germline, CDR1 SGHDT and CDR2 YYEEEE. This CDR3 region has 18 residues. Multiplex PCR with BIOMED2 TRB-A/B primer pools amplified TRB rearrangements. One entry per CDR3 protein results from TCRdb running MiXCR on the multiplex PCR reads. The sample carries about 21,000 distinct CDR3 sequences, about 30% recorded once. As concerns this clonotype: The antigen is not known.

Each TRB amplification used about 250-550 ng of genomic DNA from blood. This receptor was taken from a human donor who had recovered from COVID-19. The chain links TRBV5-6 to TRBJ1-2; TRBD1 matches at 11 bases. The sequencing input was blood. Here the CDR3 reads CASSLRRDRGRLGYGYTF. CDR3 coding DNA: TGTGCCAGCAGCTTGCGGCGGGACAGGGGGAGGTTAGGCTATGGCTACACCTTC.